Below, 28 T cell receptor beta chains from the same sample are listed, as sequenced in a study of blood T cell repertoires in COVID-19. Clones were read by immunoSEQ multiplex PCR, and TCRdb kept only the in-frame ones, dropping some. In the table there are roughly 54,000 clones, more than 75% of which are singletons. The specimen sequenced was peripheral blood. Source of these receptors: a human donor in a cohort sampled during active COVID-19.

The V gene is TRBV6-5, the J gene TRBJ1-2, with 10 bases aligning to TRBD1. Germline V gene data show CDR1 as MNHEY and CDR2 as SVGAGI. The CDR3 has 15 residues. The trim removed 6 bases at V and 8 bases at J, leaving 12 bases unmatched. The CDR3 reads CASRSGTGDSRGYTF. The CDR3 nucleotides read TGTGCCAGCAGATCCGGGACAGGGGATTCGCGGGGCTACACCTTC.

The sample holds one count of this clone. The chain links TRBV7-8 to TRBJ1-1, with 7 bases identical to TRBD1. Germline trimming cut 5 bases from V and 3 bases from J; bases unmatched to any gene: 6. CDR1 is SGHVS and CDR2 is FQNEAQ in the germline V gene. The CDR3 is 14 amino acids. Here the CDR3 reads CASSPRDSYTEAFF. CDR3 DNA: TGTGCCAGCAGCCCCCGGGACAGCTACACTGAAGCTTTCTTT.

The chain carries TRBV5-4 and TRBJ2-5; TRBD2 agrees at 8 bases. CDR3 size: 14 residues. Germline CDR1 SGHNT, CDR2 YYREEE (reference sequence). V was pared by 4 bases and J by 5 bases, with 7 bases of the junction left unmatched. The CDR3 loop is CASSPGGGWETQYF. The CDR3 coding sequence is TGTGCCAGCAGCCCGGGAGGGGGATGGGAGACCCAGTACTTC.

V gene TRBV6-1 combines with J gene TRBJ2-4, with a tentative D call TRBD1 (6 bases). The CDR3 has 15 amino acids. Looked up from germline, CDR1 is MNHNS and CDR2 is SASEGT. The V end was cut by 0 bases, the J end by 8 bases, with 14 bases between. DNA for the CDR3: TGTGCCAGCAGTGAAGCCGCGGACAGTCGTCACATTCAGTACTTC. Amino acid sequence: CASSEAADSRHIQYF.

In this sample, this clone turned up once. The V and J genes are TRBV6-5 and TRBJ1-1; D is unresolved. Trimming took 6 bases from V and 0 from J, leaving 8 bases between them. Germline CDR1 is MNHEY and CDR2 is SVGAGI. The CDR3 length is 13 residues. The CDR3 sequence: CASRRLLNTEAFF. In DNA form, the CDR3 reads TGTGCCAGCAGGCGACTACTGAACACTGAAGCTTTCTTT.

CDR3 nucleotides: TGTGCCAGCAGTGCCGTAGCGGGAACGGGGAACGGGGAGCTGTTTTTT. Its protein is CASSAVAGTGNGELFF. This chain joins TRBV6-4 and TRBJ2-2, with 8 bases fitting TRBD2. Trimming removed 4 bases from V and 7 bases from J; junction bases left unmatched: 11. Germline V gives CDR1 MRHNA, CDR2 SNTAGT. CDR3 size: 16 residues.

The chain is built from TRBV5-1 and TRBJ2-7; 8 bases line up with TRBD1. J gave up 1 base and V 3 bases, and 15 bases lay outside the gene matches. CDR3 length: 18 amino acids. The germline CDR1 and CDR2 sequences are SGHRS and YFSETQ. As DNA, the CDR3 is TGCGCCAGCAGCTCTTTATGGACAGGGCGGCCAACTTCCTACGAGCAGTACTTC. Translating gives CASSSLWTGRPTSYEQYF.

This sequence joins TRBV28 and TRBJ2-2, with 10 bases identical to TRBD2. This CDR3 region has 14 residues. CDR1 and CDR2 from the germline V gene are MDHEN and SYDVKM. Germline trimming cut 4 bases from V and 6 bases from J; bases unmatched to any gene: 2. The CDR3 is CASSSSGSSGELFF. In DNA form, the CDR3 reads TGTGCCAGCAGTTCTAGCGGGAGCTCCGGGGAGCTGTTTTTT.

The chain couples TRBV11-2 to TRBJ1-1; TRBD1 is a possible D gene (5 bases). In germline, CDR1 is SGHAT, CDR2 FQNNGV. There are 13 residues in the CDR3. With 2 bases removed from V and 4 bases from J, the gap between germline ends came to 8 bases. The CDR3 DNA sequence: TGTGCCAGCAGCTTAAAGGGGCCCACTGAAGCTTTCTTT. It encodes CASSLKGPTEAFF.

The CDR3 sequence: CASSQGTGYGYTF. The CDR3 DNA reads as TGTGCCAGCAGCCAGGGGACAGGATATGGCTACACCTTC. The gene calls are TRBV14 and TRBJ1-2; 8 bases agree with TRBD1. Germline-derived CDR1 and CDR2 are SGHDN and FVKESK. With V trimmed by 3 bases and J by 5 bases, 2 bases remained unmatched. The CDR3 covers 13 residues.

The rearrangement joins TRBV6-1 to TRBJ1-2, with a weak D call TRBD1 (5 bases). This CDR3 spans 12 amino acids. The germline V gene has CDR1 MNHNS and CDR2 SASEGT. V lost 3 bases, J lost 6 bases, and 8 bases lay in between. Here the CDR3 DNA reads TGTGCCAGCAGTGAGGCAGGGAATGGCTACACCTTC. The encoded protein is CASSEAGNGYTF.

Only a few counts were recorded for this clone. This chain connects TRBV19 to TRBJ1-2; D possibly corresponds to TRBD1 (6 bases). Trimming took 6 bases from V and 3 from J, leaving 11 bases between them. This CDR3 is 13 amino acids long. Germline values: CDR1 LNHDA, CDR2 SQIVND (reference sequence). CDR3 protein: CASRTGGDYGYTF. For the CDR3, the DNA is TGTGCCAGTAGGACAGGTGGAGACTATGGCTACACCTTC. The variable domain in full, with the rest retrieved from reference TRBV19 and TRBJ1-2, is DGGITQSPKYLFRKEGQNVTLSCEQNLNHDAMYWYRQDPGQGLRLIYYSQIVNDFQKGDIAEGYSVSREKKESFPLTVTSAQKNPTAFYLCASRTGGDYGYTFGSGTRLTVV.

J is TRBJ1-5 and V is TRBV19; TRBD1 matches 8 bases. V was clipped by 5 bases and J by 2 bases; unmatched bases: 8. This CDR3 is built from 16 residues. Germline V gene lookup returns CDR1 LNHDA and CDR2 SQIVND (reference sequence). CDR3 loop: CASSLQGAGGNQPQHF. The CDR3 DNA follows: TGTGCCAGTAGTCTCCAGGGGGCTGGTGGCAATCAGCCCCAGCATTTT. The full variable domain, rest sourced from reference TRBV19 and TRBJ1-5, is DGGITQSPKYLFRKEGQNVTLSCEQNLNHDAMYWYRQDPGQGLRLIYYSQIVNDFQKGDIAEGYSVSREKKESFPLTVTSAQKNPTAFYLCASSLQGAGGNQPQHFGDGTRLSIL.

The chain employs TRBV2 and TRBJ1-4; TRBD1 matches 12 bases. This CDR3 comprises 14 residues. Germline assignment: CDR1 SNHLY and CDR2 FYNNEI. Trimming cost V 4 bases and J 8 bases; bases outside gene matches: 2. The CDR3 coding sequence is TGTGCCAGCAGTGGGGACAGGGGGCTCGAAAAACTGTTTTTT. Translating gives CASSGDRGLEKLFF.

The chain combines TRBV5-4 with TRBJ2-1; D ambiguous. The CDR3 has 11 residues. Per germline, CDR1 SGHNT and CDR2 YYREEE (reference sequence). The V gene lost 2 bases and the J gene lost 7 bases, with 4 bases spanning the gap. The CDR3 sequence is CASSFGNEQFF. The CDR3 DNA reads as TGTGCCAGCAGCTTCGGGAATGAGCAGTTCTTC.

V gene TRBV5-4 combines with J gene TRBJ2-7; the match to TRBD1 covers 9 bases. The ends lost 4 bases at V and 7 bases at J; junction bases unmatched: 12. The CDR3 is 15 amino acids. Germline V gene data show CDR1 as SGHNT and CDR2 as YYREEE (reference sequence). CDR3 sequence reads: CASSPGRQGEGEQYF. The CDR3 coding sequence is TGTGCCAGCAGCCCCGGGAGACAGGGGGAGGGGGAGCAGTACTTC.

The chain uses TRBV18 and TRBJ2-5, with 13 bases matching TRBD2. The V and J ends lost 1 base and 2 bases, in that order; junction bases with no gene match: 1. Germline CDR1 is KGHSH and CDR2 is LQKENI. The CDR3 is made up of 16 amino acids. For the CDR3, the DNA is TGTGCCAGCTCACCACTGGGACTAGCGGGGCAAGAGACCCAGTACTTC. Its translation is CASSPLGLAGQETQYF.

V and J are TRBV19 and TRBJ2-7; 9 bases are shared with TRBD1. Losses at the gene ends were 3 bases for V and 3 bases for J; bases not matched to a gene: 6. CDR3 length: 15 amino acids. Germline V CDR1 and CDR2: LNHDA, SQIVND (reference sequence). Written as DNA, the CDR3 is TGTGCCAGTAGTATCAGGACAGGGGTTCTCTACGAGCAGTACTTC. Its protein product is CASSIRTGVLYEQYF.

This clone was picked up a small number of times. This sequence joins TRBV5-1 and TRBJ2-2; the D is unclear. Per germline, CDR1 SGHRS and CDR2 YFSETQ. Trimming stripped 2 bases from V and 3 bases from J, with 8 bases between. The CDR3 runs 14 residues. The CDR3 DNA follows: TGCGCCAGCAGCTTTAATGTAGACACCGGGGAGCTGTTTTTT. It yields the protein CASSFNVDTGELFF.

The chain joins TRBV5-1 to TRBJ2-1; 7 bases agree with TRBD1. The CDR3 runs to 15 residues. The V gene end was trimmed by 0 bases and the J gene end by 3 bases; junction bases not matched to a gene: 3. Germline CDR1 reads SGHRS; CDR2 reads YFSETQ. Written as DNA, the CDR3 is TGCGCCAGCAGCTTGGTAGGGGGCCTCTACAATGAGCAGTTCTTC. Its translation: CASSLVGGLYNEQFF. Combining the CDR3 with reference TRBV5-1 and TRBJ2-1 gives the whole variable domain KAGVTQTPRYLIKTRGQQVTLSCSPISGHRSVSWYQQTPGQGLQFLFEYFSETQRNKGNFPGRFSGRQFSNSRSEMNVSTLELGDSALYLCASSLVGGLYNEQFFGPGTRLTVL.

V usage is TRBV10-1 and J usage is TRBJ1-5; D is ambiguous. CDR1 is WNHNN, CDR2 SYGVQD, per germline (reference sequence). CDR3 size: 19 residues. Trimming removed 8 bases from V and 0 bases from J, with 26 bases in between. The CDR3 sequence: CASPPGDGRDYYSNQPQHF. The CDR3 DNA follows: TGCGCCAGCCCCCCCGGAGATGGGCGTGACTACTATAGCAATCAGCCCCAGCATTTT.

The chain couples TRBV19 to TRBJ1-1; TRBD1 aligns across 7 bases. This CDR3 has 14 residues. J lost 6 bases, V lost 5 bases, and 9 bases had no gene match. CDR1 is LNHDA, CDR2 SQIVND, per germline (reference sequence). The CDR3 coding sequence is TGTGCCAGTAGTCCCTCAAACAGGGGCGCTGAAGCTTTCTTT. Protein sequence: CASSPSNRGAEAFF.

This chain connects TRBV5-6 to TRBJ2-7, with 7 bases fitting TRBD1. The germline CDR1 and CDR2 sequences are SGHDT and YYEEEE. This CDR3 comprises 12 residues. Trimming took 2 bases from V and 6 from J; bases not matched to a gene: 2. The CDR3 coding sequence is TGTGCCAGCAGCTTCGACAGGGTCGAGCAGTACTTC. Residues: CASSFDRVEQYF.

V usage is TRBV4-2 and J usage is TRBJ2-1, with 10 bases aligning to TRBD2. The germline V gene encodes CDR1 LGHNA and CDR2 YNFKEQ. The CDR3 totals 15 residues. Unmatched junction bases numbered 7, after V lost 4 bases and J lost 7 bases. CDR3 amino acids: CASSPLAGVSNEQFF. CDR3 coding DNA: TGTGCCAGCAGCCCGCTAGCGGGAGTGTCAAATGAGCAGTTCTTC.

J is TRBJ2-5 and V is TRBV24-1, with 11 bases matching TRBD2. Unmatched junction bases numbered 3, after V lost 1 base and J lost 3 bases. The CDR3 has 16 amino acids. Looked up from germline, CDR1 is KGHDR and CDR2 is SFDVKD. The CDR3 region is CATSDLSSGREETQYF. CDR3 coding DNA: TGTGCCACCAGTGATTTAAGTAGCGGGAGGGAAGAGACCCAGTACTTC.

The chain recombines TRBV27 with TRBJ1-2; the D gene is possibly TRBD1 (6 bases). The CDR3 sequence is 14 residues long. The V gene's germline CDR1 is MNHEY and CDR2 SMNVEV (reference sequence). With 2 bases removed from V and 3 bases from J, the gap between germline ends came to 10 bases. CDR3 in amino acids: CASSLRQAHYGYTF. The CDR3 DNA sequence: TGTGCCAGCAGTTTAAGACAGGCCCACTATGGCTACACCTTC.

In this sample, this clone turned up once. This chain joins TRBV4-1 and TRBJ2-7, with 8 bases that match TRBD2. Trimming took 3 bases from V and 5 from J; bases not matched to a gene: 6. The CDR3 consists of 14 residues. In germline, CDR1 is MGHRA, CDR2 YSYEKL. The CDR3 reads CASSHGGDLNEQYF. The CDR3 bases are TGCGCCAGCAGCCACGGGGGGGATTTGAACGAGCAGTACTTC.

V is TRBV19 and J is TRBJ1-1; D is perhaps TRBD1 (5 bases). The CDR3 is 13 amino acids. V shed 3 bases and J shed 6 bases, with 11 bases lying between them. The germline V gene encodes CDR1 LNHDA and CDR2 SQIVND (reference sequence). The chain's CDR3 is CASSISWGAEAFF. CDR3 bases: TGTGCCAGTAGTATCTCTTGGGGGGCTGAAGCTTTCTTT.